This TCR beta chain came from a study of cytomegalovirus exposure and HLA in healthy donors (dated 2017 in TCRdb). General notes on the study: According to an earlier analysis of 550 to 700 of the donors, roughly 180 million T cells yielded some 110 million unique TCR beta sequences and 276 Gb of sequence data. An early release covering more than 500 HLA-typed donors comprised 250 to 350 gigabases of sequencing data and around 80 million unique TCR sequences. Of the roughly 400 genotyped donors, 65% to 90% fell in the genetic ancestry cluster associated with self-reported Caucasian donors. The aim of the study was to test whether cataloging public T cell receptors could identify signatures of past pathogen exposure. The study used immunosequencing to profile the T cell repertoires of about 670 subjects and linked those repertoires to cytomegalovirus serostatus. Besides the first cohort of 666 subjects, a separate validation cohort made up of over 100 different subjects was used. To predict cytomegalovirus infection status, the study combined high-throughput TCR immunosequencing, statistical association of individual TCRs with disease status, and machine learning. In a later analysis, previously published TCR beta repertoires from several hundred donors were re-analyzed and high-resolution HLA genotyping was added so that TCR occurrence patterns could be studied. In the later analysis, no new phenotypic data were used to find candidate immune exposures; instead, reliance was placed on TCR beta sequences and their occurrence across donors. An earlier analysis of 500 to 650 of the donors applied high-throughput TCR beta sequencing to assess whether each TCR beta V gene segment acted as functional or pseudogenic. Donor age, sex, ethnicity and CMV serostatus were compiled alongside the repertoire data. Genome-wide SNP genotypes for about 60% of the 666 donors were used in a later genetic analysis, which treated that subset as a discovery cohort. All discovery cohort repertoires had been generated using a single sequencing platform. HLA typing covered class I and class II loci at four-digit resolution. Typing coverage varied by locus: roughly 620-640 donors for A, B, C, DRB1 and DQB1; roughly 520 for DQA1; 600 to 610 for DPA1; 450 to 480 for DPB1. Roughly 5 DR-DQ haplotypes were treated as single units for association and clustering because of strong linkage in the cohort. Across about 380 genotyped donors of the cohort, an average of about 240,000 unique TCR beta nucleotide sequences per donor were sequenced, and roughly 17% of those sequences were non-productive.

The germline V gene supplies CDR1 MNHNS and CDR2 SASEGT. The CDR3 holds 15 amino acids from the cysteine to the phenylalanine. Here the CDR3 DNA is all that survives: 45 bases in frame from base 1. V is reduced by 7 bases and J by 2 bases, leaving a spacing of 17 bases between them. Study-level results and caveats: The earlier analysis of almost 600 of the donors excluded 15 to 20 rarely observed V segments, including chromosome 9 orphons, because counts were too low. In a later analysis, 16,951 TCR beta sequences were associated with specific HLA alleles at a false discovery rate of 0.05. Compared with equally common non-associated chains, HLA-associated TCR beta chains in a later analysis were more clonally expanded and had lower generation probabilities. A group of highly shared sequence variants was considered likely to be a technical artifact of the sequencing pipeline. Broadly in line with IMGT annotations, most TCR beta V segments showed up in productive rearrangements about 90% or about 30% of the time in an earlier analysis of around 550 of the donors. In vitro tests confirmed that a few of the cytomegalovirus-associated TCR beta chains recognize cytomegalovirus antigens. A later analysis found that TCR association rates varied across HLA loci, with DRB1 alleles showing the most associated TCRs and HLA-C alleles the fewest. CMV serostatus was the only immune exposure information available for the cohort. A further reported finding was that TCR beta sequences accurately predicted the HLA-A and HLA-B alleles for most subjects in the first cohort. The study listed 164 TCR beta chains as associated with cytomegalovirus. According to a later analysis, parvovirus B19, influenza, CMV and Epstein-Barr virus appeared linked to several top co-occurrence clusters. In a later genetic analysis, a missense DCLRE1C variant was associated with V-gene and J-gene trimming of TCR beta chains, and the association was replicated in an independent cohort. The cohort was sequenced for TCR beta chains only, and without alpha or paired-chain data the features that could be detected were limited. In both the original and validation cohorts, the classifier was reported to diagnose cytomegalovirus status with high specificity and sensitivity. Compared with the approximately 670-donor mean, donors in an Asian-associated ancestry cluster had fewer N-insertions in productive TCRs, according to a later genetic analysis. It was suggested by the authors that the approach could potentially be generalized to other disease states and immunological phenotypes. Because some donors lacked HLA typing at each locus, the association tests relied only on the typed subset. Presence/absence analyses assumed roughly uniform sequencing depth across donors, an assumption that may not hold. Correlated functional status among segregating V segments might be attributable to linkage disequilibrium, but an unknown experimental factor could not be ruled out. The 87-base-pair reads could not distinguish some IMGT-functional V segments, including TRBV6-2 and TRBV6-3, so those segments were excluded. Most TCR sequences were seen in very few donors, while some public TCRs were found in many individuals. In a later analysis, most CMV-associated TCR beta chains were found to appear HLA-restricted, with HLA associations seemingly driven largely by CMV exposure. When HLA alleles, especially DR and DQ, strongly co-occurred, attributing TCR associations to individual alleles was difficult.

The method was the immunoSEQ multiplex PCR assay. The multiplex PCR relied on a mix of 60 forward primers for TCR Vbeta segments and 13 reverse primers for TCR Jbeta segments. The CDR3 region of rearranged TCR beta genes was amplified from genomic DNA by a multiplex PCR assay. On the Illumina HiSeq System, the amplified TCR beta libraries were sequenced as 87-base-pair reads. Regarding the original processing steps: Across the 600 to 700 repertoires, a later analysis counted 78 million or so unique TCR beta chains, some 11 million of which were shared by at least two donors. Raw reads were error-corrected and collapsed into unique sequences by a nearest-neighbor algorithm in which closely related sequences were merged to remove PCR and sequencing errors. Alignment of CDR3 sequences to IMGT reference sequences was used to assign V, D and J gene segments. Each retained sequence needed at least a six-nucleotide match to both a V gene segment and a J gene segment. Rearrangements were classified as productive when the CDR3 lacked stop codons and remained in frame with V and J, and all other rearrangements were classified as non-productive. Following IMGT convention, CDR3 was defined as the stretch from the second conserved V-encoded cysteine to the conserved J-encoded phenylalanine. The earlier analysis of about 590 of the donors excluded sequences that lacked an unambiguous match to a single V gene segment. An earlier analysis of fewer than 650 of the donors classified V segments as functional when productive rearrangements were above 56.7% and as segregating when the standard deviation between donors was above 5%. A statistical classification framework was developed to diagnose cytomegalovirus status using the catalog of TCR beta chain sequences. In a later analysis, V and J genes were assigned by comparing TCR nucleotide sequences against IMGT/GENE-DB human TR gene sequences. A later analysis assigned CDR3 sequences and most-parsimonious VDJ recombination scenarios with the TCRdist pipeline. In a later analysis, every TCR beta chain was defined by the combination of its CDR3 amino acid sequence and its V-gene family, and reads without a unique V-gene family were dropped. As a way to deal with suspected cross-contamination and a sequencing artifact, a later analysis dropped 450 to 700 nucleotide sequences that were highly shared and had low generation probability. In a later analysis, a clonal expansion index was calculated for each public chain from normalized within-repertoire ranks of inferred template counts. A later analysis computed generation probabilities with a VDJ recombination model fitted to out-of-frame rearrangements, and checked the results against IGoR. In a later analysis, hypergeometric tests were used to score TCR-TCR, TCR-HLA and TCR-CMV co-occurrence, with a repertoire-size bias correction applied to TCR pairs. False discovery rates were estimated in a later analysis by permuting HLA or CMV assignments 20 times. In a later analysis, co-occurring TCRs were grouped with DBSCAN, and TCRdist sequence similarity was added when clustering was performed within HLA-allele-positive subsets. Repertoires with fewer than 30,000 or more than 120,000 public chains, plus five repertoires with anomalous nucleotide sharing, were excluded from co-occurrence clustering. The clones in this table, taken by TCRdb from immuneACCESS, are in-frame only. Not every clone is retained; where verified, under half of the shortfall comes from an unresolved V gene, and the cause of the rest is unknown. That table gives V, J and clone size, and the DNA gave D and trimming. The sample table contains about 150,000 clones; only one count was recorded for 80% of them. Together, the top ten hold 1% of the sample.

The cohort consisted of approximately 670 healthy bone marrow donors. At the time of sampling, all cohort members were nominally healthy, though unrecorded immune exposures were likely present. The donor was CMV seropositive and belonged to the group of about 290 seropositive cohort members. A peripheral blood sample was collected from each donor, and TCR beta sequencing was performed on peripheral blood mononuclear cells. The Qiagen DNeasy Blood Extraction Kit was used to extract genomic DNA from the blood cell samples. Notes on this clone: This receptor's antigen is unknown. No qualities accompany the bases; no much larger clone lies one base away.

The TCR was taken from a woman aged 45-60 years in good health and CMV-seropositive. Sequenced: PBMCs. The chain was built from TRBV6-1 and TRBJ1-1, with an unclear D gene assignment. For the CDR3, the sequence is CASMKAGGRNTEAFF. The DNA reads TGTGCCAGCATGAAAGCGGGAGGAAGAAACACTGAAGCTTTCTTT.